The 14 T cell receptor beta chains given below trace back to one sample, sequenced in a study of blood T cell repertoires in COVID-19. Only in-frame clones appear in the TCRdb table, and some are missing; sequencing was by immunoSEQ multiplex PCR. The sample lists roughly 220,000 clones; around 91% were seen once. Input material: PBMCs or T cells enriched from blood (not recorded which). The receptors were sampled from a man aged 30 to 39 who had been exposed to COVID-19.

The chain employs TRBV18 and TRBJ1-1, with 8 bases aligning to TRBD1. The CDR3 runs to 16 residues. Germline lookup yields CDR1 KGHSH and CDR2 LQKENI. Unmatched junction bases numbered 8, after V lost 4 bases and J lost 1 base. CDR3 region: CASSLAGTGGNTEAFF. CDR3 sequence (DNA): TGTGCCAGCTCACTCGCCGGGACAGGAGGGAACACTGAAGCTTTCTTT.

The rearrangement joins TRBV7-9 to TRBJ2-5; D uncertain. V was cut by 1 base and J by 0 bases, with 12 bases left in between. The CDR3 runs 16 residues. Germline V lookup: CDR1 SEHNR, CDR2 FQNEAQ (reference sequence). CDR3 sequence reads: CASSLGVAWDQETQYF. In nucleotides, the CDR3 is TGTGCCAGCAGCTTAGGAGTAGCCTGGGACCAAGAGACCCAGTACTTC.

The chain couples TRBV5-1 to TRBJ1-1; possible D gene TRBD1, 6 bases. Germline CDR1 is SGHRS and CDR2 is YFSETQ. V was shortened by 0 bases and J by 1 base, with 10 bases between the two germline ends. The CDR3 consists of 15 residues. CDR3 sequence (DNA): TGCGCCAGCAGCTTGGACGGACAGAGGAACACTGAAGCTTTCTTT. This gives the protein CASSLDGQRNTEAFF.

The CDR3 protein is CSVDGSSGVYNEQFF. The CDR3 coding sequence is TGCAGCGTCGACGGCTCTAGCGGGGTATACAATGAGCAGTTCTTC. The chain uses TRBV29-1 and TRBJ2-1; 9 positions match TRBD2. This CDR3 is 15 amino acids long. Per germline, CDR1 SQVTM and CDR2 ANQGSEA. Unmatched junction bases numbered 10, after V lost 6 bases and J lost 4 bases.

The table lists this clone with a count of one. CDR3 sequence: CASSLSGGAYNEQFF. The CDR3, as DNA: TGTGCCAGCAGCCTTAGCGGGGGGGCCTACAATGAGCAGTTCTTC. The rearrangement links TRBV11-1 to TRBJ2-1, with 11 bases lining up with TRBD2. CDR1 is SGHAT and CDR2 is FQDESV in the germline V gene (reference sequence). V lost 5 bases and J lost 2; bases outside the gene matches: 2. The CDR3 is 15 amino acids.

This clone has only a few counts. The chain joins TRBV6-5 to TRBJ1-1, with a tentative D call TRBD1 (5 bases). The V end lost 5 bases, the J end lost 11 bases, and 15 bases lay between the germline ends. Germline V gives CDR1 MNHEY, CDR2 SVGAGI. The CDR3 has 12 amino acids. The CDR3 DNA reads TGTGCCAGCAGTACCGCGGGGACGGGGGCTTTCTTT. The encoded protein is CASSTAGTGAFF.

In DNA form, the CDR3 reads TGTGCCACCCGCAGGGAAGGTAACTATGGCTACACCTTC. It translates to CATRREGNYGYTF. The chain has TRBV19 and TRBJ1-2; D is possibly TRBD1 (5 bases). Looked up from germline, CDR1 is LNHDA and CDR2 is SQIVND (reference sequence). The CDR3 has 13 residues. V was cut by 10 bases and J by 1 base, with 13 bases left in between.

J is TRBJ2-2 and V is TRBV5-4, with TRBD1 matching over 7 bases. The length of the CDR3 is 14 residues. Germline CDR1 is SGHNT and CDR2 is YYREEE (reference sequence). Trimming removed 10 bases from V and 5 bases from J; junction bases left unmatched: 11. The CDR3 DNA reads as TGTGCCGGAAGGGACAGCGGTTTTACCGGGGAGCTGTTTTTT. It encodes CAGRDSGFTGELFF.

V usage is TRBV19 and J usage is TRBJ1-5; 7 bases match TRBD1. Germline-derived CDR1 and CDR2 are LNHDA and SQIVND (reference sequence). With 7 bases clipped from V and 5 bases from J, the junction kept 5 bases outside the gene matches. This CDR3 comprises 13 residues. DNA for the CDR3: TGTGCCAGTAACCGACAGGGTGATCAGCCCCAGCATTTT. It specifies CASNRQGDQPQHF. The entire variable domain, with the rest obtained from reference TRBV19 and TRBJ1-5, is as follows: DGGITQSPKYLFRKEGQNVTLSCEQNLNHDAMYWYRQDPGQGLRLIYYSQIVNDFQKGDIAEGYSVSREKKESFPLTVTSAQKNPTAFYLCASNRQGDQPQHFGDGTRLSIL.

This clone appeared a single time. The chain uses TRBV4-1 and TRBJ1-5; possible D gene TRBD1, 5 bases. Germline values: CDR1 MGHRA, CDR2 YSYEKL. V was pared by 1 base and J by 1 base, with 14 bases between. The CDR3 is made up of 17 amino acids. The CDR3 is CASSQVSQGVSNQPQHF. The CDR3 bases are TGCGCCAGCAGCCAAGTGTCGCAGGGTGTCAGCAATCAGCCCCAGCATTTT.

The V gene is TRBV9, the J gene TRBJ2-3; 7 bases are shared with TRBD2. Germline CDR1 and CDR2: SGDLS and YYNGEE. CDR3 size: 16 residues. V was pared by 2 bases and J by 6 bases, with 12 bases of the junction left unmatched. In DNA form, the CDR3 reads TGTGCCAGCAGCGTGGGGGAGCGGGGAGGCGTTGATACGCAGTATTTT. Amino acid sequence: CASSVGERGGVDTQYF.

The genes are TRBV3-1 (or the pseudogene TRBV3-2) and TRBJ2-5; D may be TRBD1 (6 bases). The CDR3 extends over 16 amino acids. The germline gives CDR1 LGHDT, CDR2 YNNKEL (reference sequence). V lost 0 bases and J lost 4, with 15 bases in between. CDR3 amino acids: CASSQDLGGRGETQYF. The CDR3 DNA is TGTGCCAGCAGCCAAGATCTAGGAGGCAGGGGAGAGACCCAGTACTTC.

V and J are TRBV7-2 and TRBJ2-3, with TRBD2 matching 8 bases. Trimming cost V 1 base and J 7 bases; bases outside gene matches: 7. CDR3 length: 15 amino acids. The germline gives CDR1 SGHTA, CDR2 FQGNSA. The CDR3: CASSLEAGGRYTQYF. In nucleotides, the CDR3 is TGTGCCAGCAGCTTAGAGGCGGGGGGACGATATACGCAGTATTTT.

This clone came up a few times. V usage is TRBV6-1 and J usage is TRBJ2-7; TRBD1 matches 10 bases. Germline V gene data show CDR1 as MNHNS and CDR2 as SASEGT. Trimming at V came to 1 base and at J to 3 bases, leaving 0 bases not matched to a gene. CDR3 length: 14 residues. The CDR3 sequence is CASSEGTGGYEQYF. CDR3 DNA sequence: TGTGCCAGCAGTGAAGGGACAGGGGGCTACGAGCAGTACTTC.